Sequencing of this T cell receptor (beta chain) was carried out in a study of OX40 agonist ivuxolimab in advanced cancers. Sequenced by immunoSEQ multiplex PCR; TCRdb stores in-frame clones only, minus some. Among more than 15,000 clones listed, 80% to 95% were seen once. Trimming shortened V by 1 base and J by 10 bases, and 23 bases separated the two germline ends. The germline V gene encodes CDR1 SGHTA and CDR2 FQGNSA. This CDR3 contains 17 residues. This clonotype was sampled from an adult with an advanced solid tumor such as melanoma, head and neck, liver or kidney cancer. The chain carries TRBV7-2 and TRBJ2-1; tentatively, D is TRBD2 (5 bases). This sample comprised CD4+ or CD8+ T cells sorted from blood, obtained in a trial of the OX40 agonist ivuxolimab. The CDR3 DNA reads TGTGCCAGCAGCTTAGACATGGTAGGAGGATGGGGTATGGAGCAGTTCTTC. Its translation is CASSLDMVGGWGMEQFF.